This T cell receptor (beta chain) was recorded in a study of OX40 agonist ivuxolimab in advanced cancers. Study details: A male proportion of about 84% was recorded, with mean age roughly 60 years and range about 23 to 90. General study results and limits: Among the least clonally expanded were partial responders at 0.1-3.0 mg/kg. Compared with CD4+, CD8+ T cells on average had more expanded clones.

TCRdb keeps only in-frame clones here, not all; method: immunoSEQ multiplex PCR. The sample shows about 30,000 clones, about nine tenths of them seen only once. V lost 1 base and J 3 bases, leaving 6 bases between the germline ends. CDR1 and CDR2 from the germline V gene are SSHAT and FNYEAQ (reference sequence). CDR3 size: 13 residues. Turning to this clone: Its cognate antigen is unknown.

The sequence derives from an adult with an advanced solid tumor such as melanoma, head and neck, liver or kidney cancer. The sequences come from CD4+ or CD8+ T cells sorted from blood, collected in a trial of the OX40 agonist ivuxolimab. The chain employs TRBV7-7 and TRBJ2-5; D call uncertain. CDR3 region: CASSLVVEETQYF. CDR3 coding DNA: TGTGCCAGCAGCTTAGTAGTGGAAGAGACCCAGTACTTC.